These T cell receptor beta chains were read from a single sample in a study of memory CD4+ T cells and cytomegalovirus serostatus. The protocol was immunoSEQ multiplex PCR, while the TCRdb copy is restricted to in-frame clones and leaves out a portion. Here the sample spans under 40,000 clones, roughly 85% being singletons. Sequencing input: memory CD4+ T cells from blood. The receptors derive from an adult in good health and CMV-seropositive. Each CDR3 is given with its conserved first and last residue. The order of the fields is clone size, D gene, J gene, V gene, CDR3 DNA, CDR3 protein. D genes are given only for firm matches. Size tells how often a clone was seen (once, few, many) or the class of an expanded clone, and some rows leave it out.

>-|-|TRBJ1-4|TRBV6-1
TGTGCCAGCAGTTCCATTAATGAAAAACTGTTTTTT
CASSSINEKLFF
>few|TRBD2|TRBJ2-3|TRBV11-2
TGTGCCAGCAGCTTGGGGACTAGGACCGGCACAGATACGCAGTATTTT
CASSLGTRTGTDTQYF
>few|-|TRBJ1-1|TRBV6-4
TGTGCCAGCAGTCGTGCCCCGAACACTGAAGCTTTCTTT
CASSRAPNTEAFF
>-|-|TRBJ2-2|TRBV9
TGTGCCAGCAGCGGGGGGGCGCAAACCGGGGAGCTGTTTTTT
CASSGGAQTGELFF
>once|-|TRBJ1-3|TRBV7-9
TGTGCCAGCAGCTCCGGACTGCTCTCTGGAAACACCATATATTTT
CASSSGLLSGNTIYF
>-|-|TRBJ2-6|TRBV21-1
TGTGCCAGCCAGACGGGGTGGGGGGCCAACGTCCTGACTTTC
CASQTGWGANVLTF
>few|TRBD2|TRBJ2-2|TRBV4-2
TGTGCCAGCAGCCAAGTGGGGACCGGGACTATGAAAACCGGGGAGCTGTTTTTT
CASSQVGTGTMKTGELFF
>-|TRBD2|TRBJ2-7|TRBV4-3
TGCGCCAGCAGCCAAGATCTGCTGGGGACTAGTCTCTACGAGCAGTACTTC
CASSQDLLGTSLYEQYF
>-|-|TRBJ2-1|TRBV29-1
TGCAGCGTTGTGTATGGCAGTTCGGTGCGGTACAATGAGCAGTTCTTC
CSVVYGSSVRYNEQFF
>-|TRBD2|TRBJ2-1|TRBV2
TGTGCCAGCAGTGGACGACTAGCAAAAGAGCAGTTCTTC
CASSGRLAKEQFF
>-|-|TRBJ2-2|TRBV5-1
TGCGCCAGCAAACGGTCAGGGAACACCGGGGAGCTGTTTTTT
CASKRSGNTGELFF
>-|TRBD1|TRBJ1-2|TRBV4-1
TGCGCCAGCAGCAATGACAGGGGATGGGGCTACACCTTC
CASSNDRGWGYTF
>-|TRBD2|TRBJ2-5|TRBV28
TGTGCCAGCAGTTCGACTAGCGGGAGTTCACAGACCCAGTACTTC
CASSSTSGSSQTQYF
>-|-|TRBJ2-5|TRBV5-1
TGCGCCAGCAGCTTCGGGAATCAAGAGACCCAGTACTTC
CASSFGNQETQYF
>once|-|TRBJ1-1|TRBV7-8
TGTGCCAGCAGCCCACCGGGGGGGGCAGGGACTGAAGCTTTCTTT
CASSPPGGAGTEAFF
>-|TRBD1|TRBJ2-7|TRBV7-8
TGTGCCAGCAGCCCCCGGACAGGGGCCTACGAGCAGTACTTC
CASSPRTGAYEQYF
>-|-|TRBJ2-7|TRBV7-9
TGTGCCAGCAGCTTAGCGCTCAGCGATGGCTACGAGCAGTACTTC
CASSLALSDGYEQYF